This is a list of T cell receptor beta chains from one sample in a study of control samples from healthy donors and cancer patients. Assay used: immunoSEQ multiplex PCR; TCRdb lists only in-frame clones, some missing. Among 120,000 to 150,000 clones listed, 75% to 95% were seen once. The specimen sequenced was blood. The receptors here all came from a man between 18 and 29 years old in good health. Both conserved end residues are part of each CDR3. D genes are given only for firm matches. Clone size is given for some rows only: seen once, a few or many times, or a class if the clone is expanded.

d_gene	v_gene	abundance	j_gene	CDR3aa	CDR3nt
-	TRBV25-1	-	TRBJ1-5	CASSESGQSRQPQHF	TGTGCCAGCAGTGAATCGGGGCAGTCACGCCAGCCCCAGCATTTT
-	TRBV27	-	TRBJ1-3	CASSPRTFPHGNTIYF	TGTGCCAGCAGCCCGCGGACATTCCCTCACGGAAACACCATATATTTT
-	TRBV7-3	-	TRBJ2-7	CASSFDSSYEQYF	TGTGCCAGCAGCTTTGACAGCTCCTACGAGCAGTACTTC
-	TRBV3-1/TRBV3-2	-	TRBJ1-1	CASSVTGMEAFF	TGTGCCAGCAGCGTCACAGGGATGGAAGCTTTCTTT
-	TRBV10-3	-	TRBJ2-3	CAISEWGPDTQYF	TGTGCCATCAGTGAGTGGGGTCCAGATACGCAGTATTTT
-	TRBV28	-	TRBJ1-4	CASTPVRQGDEKLFF	TGTGCCAGCACACCAGTCCGGCAGGGAGACGAAAAACTGTTTTTT
TRBD2	TRBV6-6	-	TRBJ2-5	CASSYGRGIVETQYF	TGTGCCAGCAGTTACGGGCGGGGGATAGTAGAGACCCAGTACTTC
TRBD1	TRBV19	-	TRBJ1-5	CASRGQGTQHYQPQHF	TGTGCCAGCAGGGGACAGGGAACCCAACATTATCAGCCCCAGCATTTT
TRBD1	TRBV13	-	TRBJ2-3	CASSSIGVETGDKSTDTQYF	TGTGCCAGCAGCTCCATCGGCGTGGAGACAGGGGACAAAAGCACAGATACGCAGTATTTT
TRBD2	TRBV9	few	TRBJ2-1	CASSVQAGGTNEQFF	TGTGCCAGCAGCGTACAAGCGGGGGGGACCAATGAGCAGTTCTTC
TRBD2	TRBV5-1	-	TRBJ2-7	CASSTVVAGSGEEQYF	TGCGCCAGCAGCACCGTAGTAGCGGGGTCTGGGGAAGAGCAGTACTTC
-	TRBV4-1	once	TRBJ2-5	CASSQTGGTIKETQYF	TGCGCCAGCAGCCAGACAGGAGGGACTATCAAAGAGACCCAGTACTTC
-	TRBV6-6	-	TRBJ1-3	CASSRQGNTIYF	TGTGCCAGCAGCAGACAAGGAAACACCATATATTTT
TRBD1	TRBV19	-	TRBJ2-1	CGASGTGNINEQFF	TGTGGGGCTTCCGGGACAGGGAATATCAATGAGCAGTTCTTC
TRBD1	TRBV29-1	-	TRBJ1-1	CSVGFGQGEAFF	TGCAGCGTTGGTTTCGGACAGGGTGAAGCTTTCTTT
TRBD1	TRBV6-2/TRBV6-3	-	TRBJ2-7	CASSYPADRESSYEQYF	TGTGCCAGCAGTTACCCCGCCGACAGGGAGAGCTCCTACGAGCAGTACTTC
-	TRBV7-9	once	TRBJ1-1	CASRREVANTEAFF	TGTGCCAGCAGGAGGGAGGTTGCGAACACTGAAGCTTTCTTT
TRBD2	TRBV3-1/TRBV3-2	few	TRBJ2-1	CASSPSGTPYNEQFF	TGTGCCAGCAGCCCTAGCGGGACCCCCTACAATGAGCAGTTCTTC
TRBD1	TRBV2	-	TRBJ1-2	CANARGGGYTF	TGTGCCAACGCCAGGGGGGGAGGCTACACCTTC
TRBD1	TRBV16	few	TRBJ1-1	CASMDRRNTEAFF	TGTGCCAGCATGGACAGGAGGAACACTGAAGCTTTCTTT
TRBD1	TRBV7-9	-	TRBJ1-2	CASSNAGTAYGYTF	TGTGCCAGCAGCAATGCCGGGACAGCCTATGGCTACACCTTC
TRBD2	TRBV4-3	once	TRBJ2-7	CASSPTSGYHEQYF	TGCGCCAGCAGCCCGACTAGCGGGTATCACGAGCAGTACTTC
-	TRBV7-2	-	TRBJ1-4	CASSPGAFNEKLFF	TGTGCCAGCAGCCCCGGGGCCTTTAATGAAAAACTGTTTTTT
TRBD1	TRBV18	-	TRBJ1-6	CASSPKQGAGSPLHF	TGTGCCAGCTCACCGAAACAGGGGGCAGGGTCACCCCTCCACTTT
TRBD2	TRBV6-5	-	TRBJ2-1	CASSYSTSGINEQFF	TGTGCCAGCAGTTACTCGACTAGCGGGATCAATGAGCAGTTCTTC
TRBD1	TRBV27	-	TRBJ1-5	CASSPGTVNQPQHF	TGTGCCAGCAGTCCCGGGACAGTCAATCAGCCCCAGCATTTT
TRBD2	TRBV5-6	-	TRBJ2-1	CASSLAGPSYNEQFF	TGTGCCAGCAGCCTAGCGGGTCCTTCCTACAATGAGCAGTTCTTC
-	TRBV7-9	-	TRBJ1-2	CASSHDESNYGYTF	TGTGCCAGCAGCCACGACGAATCTAACTATGGCTACACCTTC
-	TRBV15	-	TRBJ1-5	CATRDGGYYQPQHF	TGTGCCACCAGAGATGGGGGGTATTATCAGCCCCAGCATTTT
-	TRBV9	few	TRBJ1-2	CASSPPAANYGYTF	TGTGCCAGCAGCCCTCCAGCTGCTAACTATGGCTACACCTTC
-	TRBV5-6	-	TRBJ2-1	CASRGLHNEQFF	TGTGCCAGCAGAGGACTACACAATGAGCAGTTCTTC
-	TRBV13	-	TRBJ1-1	CASSLGQQGGTEAFF	TGTGCCAGCAGCTTAGGCCAACAAGGGGGCACTGAAGCTTTCTTT
TRBD1	TRBV2	-	TRBJ1-5	CASSGQGLHGNQPQHF	TGTGCCAGCAGTGGACAGGGGTTACATGGCAATCAGCCCCAGCATTTT
-	TRBV5-4	once	TRBJ2-3	CASSRLTGATQTDTQYF	TGTGCCAGCAGCCGCCTTACGGGGGCGACGCAGACAGATACGCAGTATTTT
TRBD2	TRBV7-2	-	TRBJ2-5	CASSQGLVELETQYF	TGTGCCAGCAGCCAAGGACTAGTCGAATTGGAGACCCAGTACTTC
-	TRBV28	-	TRBJ2-6	CASSSHFSGANVLTF	TGTGCCAGCAGTTCTCACTTCTCTGGGGCCAACGTCCTGACTTTC
-	TRBV12-1	-	TRBJ1-1	CASIREQGEWGNTEAFF	TGTGCCAGCATTAGGGAGCAGGGGGAATGGGGGAACACTGAAGCTTTCTTT
TRBD1	TRBV7-9	-	TRBJ1-1	CASSVGTGGSTEAFF	TGTGCCAGCAGCGTCGGGACAGGGGGTAGCACTGAAGCTTTCTTT
-	TRBV20-1	-	TRBJ1-2	CSSTENYGYTF	TGCAGTTCGACAGAGAACTATGGCTACACCTTC
-	TRBV19	-	TRBJ2-2	CASSPQIVSGELFF	TGTGCCAGTAGCCCCCAAATCGTGAGCGGGGAGCTGTTTTTT
-	TRBV7-9	-	TRBJ1-6	CASSTRGGGDSPLHF	TGTGCCAGCAGCACCCGGGGGGGAGGGGATTCACCCCTCCACTTT
TRBD1	TRBV30	-	TRBJ1-3	CAWTGTGFGNTIYF	TGTGCCTGGACAGGGACAGGGTTCGGAAACACCATATATTTT
TRBD2	TRBV5-1	-	TRBJ2-5	CASSLGLAGGQETQYF	TGCGCCAGCAGCTTGGGTCTAGCGGGGGGGCAAGAGACCCAGTACTTC
-	TRBV7-9	-	TRBJ1-6	CASSFEAGHANSPLHF	TGTGCCAGCAGCTTCGAGGCGGGACACGCTAATTCACCCCTCCACTTT
-	TRBV5-1	-	TRBJ2-2	CASSLALDTGELFF	TGCGCCAGCAGCTTGGCCTTGGACACCGGGGAGCTGTTTTTT
-	TRBV18	-	TRBJ2-6	CASSPDRPSGANVLTF	TGTGCCAGCTCGCCGGACCGACCCTCTGGGGCCAACGTCCTGACTTTC
TRBD1	TRBV18	-	TRBJ1-6	CASSPTGTGSSYNSPLHF	TGTGCCAGCTCACCGACCGGGACAGGGAGCTCCTATAATTCACCCCTCCACTTT
-	TRBV7-9	-	TRBJ1-2	CASSLEPPSYYGYTF	TGTGCCAGCAGCTTAGAACCCCCGAGTTACTATGGCTACACCTTC
-	TRBV29-1	-	TRBJ2-5	CSVDSTSLGETQYF	TGCAGCGTTGACTCGACATCCCTGGGAGAGACCCAGTACTTC
-	TRBV19	-	TRBJ1-1	CASSIYRDATEAFF	TGTGCCAGTAGTATATACAGGGATGCCACTGAAGCTTTCTTT
TRBD1	TRBV6-5	few	TRBJ2-7	CASSLRQGLSDEQYF	TGTGCCAGCAGTCTCCGACAGGGTTTGAGCGACGAGCAGTACTTC